What follows are 17 T cell receptor beta chains derived from one specimen sequenced in a study of cytomegalovirus exposure and HLA in healthy donors (TCRdb year 2017). Library method: the immunoSEQ multiplex PCR assay. For the multiplex PCR, a mixture combining 60 forward primers for TCR Vbeta segments and 13 reverse primers for TCR Jbeta segments was used. The source is immuneACCESS, and TCRdb retained only in-frame sequences with V and J called. Part of the clones is not carried over; for the studies checked, unresolved V genes explain less than half of this, and the remainder is unexplained. The table for this sample lists some 90,000 clones; roughly 81% of them were counted only once. Of the sample, around 1.5% is held by the ten largest clones. Sequences were obtained from PBMCs. These receptors were taken from a man aged 35-49 years in good health and CMV-seronegative.

The V and J genes are TRBV28 and TRBJ1-6; 7 bases match TRBD1. The CDR3 runs to 16 residues. Germline CDR1 is MDHEN and CDR2 is SYDVKM. Losses at the gene ends were 4 bases for V and 8 bases for J; bases not matched to a gene: 11. The CDR3, as DNA: TGTGCCAGCAGTTCCCTCCGGGACAGACGTCATTCACCCCTCCACTTT. This codes for CASSSLRDRRHSPLHF. Full variable domain (remainder filled in from reference TRBV28 and TRBJ1-6): DVKVTQSSRYLVKRTGEKVFLECVQDMDHENMFWYRQDPGLGLRLIYFSYDVKMKEKGDIPEGYSVSREKKERFSLILESASTNQTSMYLCASSSLRDRRHSPLHFGNGTRLTVT.

This clone came up a few times. The chain is built from TRBV25-1 and TRBJ1-4; D perhaps matches TRBD1 (6 bases). CDR3 length: 15 residues. Germline V lookup: CDR1 MGHDK, CDR2 SYGVNS. Between the trimmed V and J ends, which lost 3 bases and 4 bases, there was a span of 12 bases. In nucleotides, the CDR3 is TGTGCCAGCAGTGACCCGGACAGATATAATGAAAAACTGTTTTTT. Translated: CASSDPDRYNEKLFF.

To note about this clone: Other DNA sequences in the sample encode the same CDR3. V gene TRBV7-3 combines with J gene TRBJ1-2; D unresolved. The CDR3 sequence is 14 residues long. V was shortened by 5 bases and J by 3 bases, with 13 bases between the two germline ends. The germline V gene encodes CDR1 SGHTA and CDR2 FQGTGA. DNA for the CDR3: TGTGCCAGCAGCCGCACCGGGGTAGACTATGGCTACACCTTC. This codes for CASSRTGVDYGYTF.

This chain uses TRBV6-1 with TRBJ1-2; the D gene is possibly TRBD1 (5 bases). V gave up 2 bases and J gave up 0 bases, with 10 bases separating them. The CDR3 totals 15 residues. Germline-derived CDR1 and CDR2 are MNHNS and SASEGT. In nucleotides, the CDR3 is TGTGCCAGCAGTGAACCCTGGACAACTAACTATGGCTACACCTTC. Residues: CASSEPWTTNYGYTF.

This chain links TRBV7-3 with TRBJ2-2; 7 nucleotides line up with TRBD1. The CDR3 runs 17 residues. CDR1 and CDR2 from the germline V gene are SGHTA and FQGTGA. Trimming at V came to 1 base and at J to 7 bases, leaving 12 bases not matched to a gene. The CDR3 reads CASSLKGYRGHSGELFF. Written as DNA, the CDR3 is TGTGCCAGCAGCTTAAAGGGATACAGGGGCCATAGCGGGGAGCTGTTTTTT. Full variable domain (remainder filled in from reference TRBV7-3 and TRBJ2-2): GAGVSQTPSNKVTEKGKYVELRCDPISGHTALYWYRQSLGQGPEFLIYFQGTGAADDSGLPNDRFFAVRPEGSVSTLKIQRTERGDSAVYLCASSLKGYRGHSGELFFGEGSRLTVL.

The gene calls are TRBV5-6 and TRBJ1-6; D unresolved. Germline CDR1 and CDR2: SGHDT and YYEEEE. The CDR3 length is 15 residues. The V gene lost 6 bases and the J gene lost 9 bases, with 19 bases spanning the gap. The CDR3 sequence: CASTLPGERASPLHF. The CDR3 DNA follows: TGTGCCAGCACCTTACCTGGGGAGCGGGCTTCACCCCTCCACTTT.

V usage is TRBV7-9 and J usage is TRBJ1-4; TRBD1 is a possible D gene (6 bases). The ends were cut back, 5 bases at V and 8 bases at J, with 21 bases in the middle. This CDR3 is 16 amino acids long. Germline V CDR1 and CDR2: SEHNR, FQNEAQ (reference sequence). The CDR3 DNA reads as TGTGCCAGCAGCCCCCGCGTCGGGGGGCTTGGGGAAAAACTGTTTTTT. Translation: CASSPRVGGLGEKLFF. Full variable domain (remainder filled in from reference TRBV7-9 and TRBJ1-4): DTGVSQNPRHKITKRGQNVTFRCDPISEHNRLYWYRQTLGQGPEFLTYFQNEAQLEKSRLLSDRFSAERPKGSFSTLEIQRTEQGDSAMYLCASSPRVGGLGEKLFFGSGTQLSVL.

A single count supports this clone. The chain carries TRBV27 and TRBJ1-5; the match to TRBD1 covers 7 bases. This CDR3 is built from 12 residues. Germline V CDR1 and CDR2: MNHEY, SMNVEV (reference sequence). V shed 5 bases, J shed 9 bases, and the junction held 4 bases outside the gene matches. CDR3 in amino acids: CASSPQGGPQHF. CDR3 DNA: TGTGCCAGCAGTCCCCAGGGGGGGCCCCAGCATTTT.

This clone occurred once. V is TRBV5-4 and J is TRBJ2-4, with 12 bases fitting TRBD1. Germline V gene sequence: CDR1 SGHNT, CDR2 YYREEE (reference sequence). This CDR3 is 16 amino acids long. J gave up 6 bases and V 2 bases, and 6 bases lay outside the gene matches. The CDR3 DNA sequence: TGTGCCAGCAGCTTTACCGGGACAGGGGGCAGAAACATTCAGTACTTC. The encoded protein is CASSFTGTGGRNIQYF.

The chain couples TRBV9 to TRBJ1-6; D not certain. The CDR3 contains 15 residues. V dropped 0 bases and J dropped 10 bases, with 14 bases sitting between them. Germline-derived CDR1 and CDR2 are SGDLS and YYNGEE. The chain's CDR3 is CASSVDRGIDSPLHF. The CDR3 DNA is TGTGCCAGCAGCGTAGATCGCGGGATAGACTCACCCCTCCACTTT.

The rearrangement links TRBV6-5 to TRBJ1-4, with D tentatively TRBD1 (5 bases). V lost 10 bases, J lost 8 bases, and 20 bases lay in between. This CDR3 comprises 14 residues. Looked up from germline, CDR1 is MNHEY and CDR2 is SVGAGI. The CDR3 loop reads CATGLGGFGEKLFF. The CDR3 DNA reads TGTGCCACCGGCTTGGGGGGATTTGGAGAAAAACTGTTTTTT.

The V call is TRBV18, the J call TRBJ2-3, with 8 positions matching TRBD2. The CDR3 loop spans 15 amino acids. J lost 6 bases, V lost 3 bases, and 8 bases had no gene match. CDR1 and CDR2 (germline): KGHSH, LQKENI. CDR3 protein: CASSPGTRALDTQYF. CDR3 bases: TGTGCCAGCTCACCCGGGACTAGAGCTCTCGATACGCAGTATTTT.

The J gene is TRBJ2-1, the V gene TRBV6-1, with 10 bases fitting TRBD2. V dropped 4 bases and J dropped 7; count of bases not matched to a gene: 7. The CDR3 sequence is 15 residues long. Germline V lookup: CDR1 MNHNS, CDR2 SASEGT. As DNA, the CDR3 is TGTGCCAGCAGTGTCAAGCGGGGGGGCTATAATGAGCAGTTCTTC. This encodes CASSVKRGGYNEQFF.

The V call is TRBV14, the J call TRBJ2-3; D ambiguous. Trimming removed 3 bases from V and 0 bases from J, with 10 bases in between. Per germline, CDR1 SGHDN and CDR2 FVKESK. The CDR3 consists of 15 residues. The CDR3 nucleotides are TGTGCCAGCAGCCACATGAAAACTAGCACAGATACGCAGTATTTT. Its translation: CASSHMKTSTDTQYF. Drawing the rest from reference TRBV14 and TRBJ2-3, the complete variable domain is EAGVTQFPSHSVIEKGQTVTLRCDPISGHDNLYWYRRVMGKEIKFLLHFVKESKQDESGMPNNRFLAERTGGTYSTLKVQPAELEDSGVYFCASSHMKTSTDTQYFGPGTRLTVL.

The chain has TRBV11-2 and TRBJ1-2; the match to TRBD1 covers 8 bases. In germline, CDR1 is SGHAT, CDR2 FQNNGV. V lost 4 bases, J lost 7 bases, and 8 bases stayed unmatched. The CDR3 is made up of 14 amino acids. The CDR3 sequence: CASSSSSRGLGYTF. The CDR3 coding sequence is TGTGCCAGCAGCTCCTCCTCCAGGGGGCTTGGCTACACCTTC. The variable domain in full, completed from reference TRBV11-2 and TRBJ1-2, reads EAGVAQSPRYKIIEKRQSVAFWCNPISGHATLYWYQQILGQGPKLLIQFQNNGVVDDSQLPKDRFSAERLKGVDSTLKIQPAKLEDSAVYLCASSSSSRGLGYTFGSGTRLTVV.

This chain connects TRBV14 to TRBJ2-7; 8 nucleotides match TRBD1. CDR3 length: 15 amino acids. Per the germline V gene, CDR1 is SGHDN and CDR2 is FVKESK. J was trimmed by 2 bases and V by 2 bases; bases with no gene match: 5. CDR3 sequence (DNA): TGTGCCAGCAGCCAATGGGGACAGGCCGCCTACGAGCAGTACTTC. The encoded protein is CASSQWGQAAYEQYF. Using reference TRBV14 and TRBJ2-7 for the parts outside the CDR3, the full variable domain is EAGVTQFPSHSVIEKGQTVTLRCDPISGHDNLYWYRRVMGKEIKFLLHFVKESKQDESGMPNNRFLAERTGGTYSTLKVQPAELEDSGVYFCASSQWGQAAYEQYFGPGTRLTVT.

J is TRBJ2-5 and V is TRBV27, with TRBD1 matching 8 bases. Germline trimming cut 5 bases from V and 1 base from J; bases unmatched to any gene: 6. This CDR3 has 15 amino acids. Per the germline V gene, CDR1 is MNHEY and CDR2 is SMNVEV (reference sequence). In DNA, the CDR3 is TGTGCCAGCAGTCCAAGACAGGGGACCCAAGAGACCCAGTACTTC. Translating gives CASSPRQGTQETQYF.